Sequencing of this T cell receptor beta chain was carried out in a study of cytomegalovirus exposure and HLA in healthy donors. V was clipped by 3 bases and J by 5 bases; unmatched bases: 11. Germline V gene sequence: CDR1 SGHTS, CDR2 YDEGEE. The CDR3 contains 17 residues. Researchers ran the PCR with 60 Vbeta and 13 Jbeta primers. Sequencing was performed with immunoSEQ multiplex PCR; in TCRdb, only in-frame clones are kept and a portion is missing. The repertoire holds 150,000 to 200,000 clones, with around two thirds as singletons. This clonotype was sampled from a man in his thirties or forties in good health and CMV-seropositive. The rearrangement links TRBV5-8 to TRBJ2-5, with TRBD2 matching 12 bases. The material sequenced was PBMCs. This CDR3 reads CASSSGLAGSLLETQYF. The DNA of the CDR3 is TGTGCCAGCAGCTCCGGACTAGCGGGGAGTTTACTTGAGACCCAGTACTTC.